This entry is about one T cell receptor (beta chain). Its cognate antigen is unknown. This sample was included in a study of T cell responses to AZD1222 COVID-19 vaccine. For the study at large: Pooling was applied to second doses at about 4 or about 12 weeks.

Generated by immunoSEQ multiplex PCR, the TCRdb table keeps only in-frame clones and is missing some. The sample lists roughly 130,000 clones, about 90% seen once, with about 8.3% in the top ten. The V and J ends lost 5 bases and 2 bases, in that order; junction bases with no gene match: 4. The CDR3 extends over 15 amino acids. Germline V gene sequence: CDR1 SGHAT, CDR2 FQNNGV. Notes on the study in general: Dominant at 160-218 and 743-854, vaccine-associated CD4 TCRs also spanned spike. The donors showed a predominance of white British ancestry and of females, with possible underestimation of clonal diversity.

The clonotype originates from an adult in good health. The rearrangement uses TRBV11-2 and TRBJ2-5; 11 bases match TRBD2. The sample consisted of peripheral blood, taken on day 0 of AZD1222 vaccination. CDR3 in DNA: TGTGCCAGCAGCGTCACTAGCGGGGGTCAAGAGACCCAGTACTTC. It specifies CASSVTSGGQETQYF.